This T cell receptor (beta chain) originates from a study of CD8+CD57+ T cells in acquired aplastic anemia. Across the study: DNA per sorted CD4+ or CD8+ sample ranged about 0.18 to 30 ug, averaging approximately 3.1 ug. Study conclusions and caveats: Patients and controls shared under 30 CD8+ CDR3 sequences, highly expressed in patients. No significant patient-versus-control difference appeared in CD8+ Simpson's diversity.

V was pared by 2 bases and J by 4 bases, with 4 bases of the junction left unmatched. From germline, CDR1 is PRHDT and CDR2 FYEKMQ (reference sequence). CDR3 length equals 14 residues. Profiling that covered TCR beta VDJ and CDR3 relied on genomic DNA as its template. TCRdb re-analysed the reads in MiXCR, keeping a single row per CDR3 protein. The data show just over 400,000 distinct CDR3 sequences, just under 70% seen once. A note on this clonotype: Its antigen remains unknown.

Specimen: sorted CD4+, CD8+, or CD8+CD57+ T cells (not recorded which) from PBMCs. The clonotype was recovered from a human donor in good health, serving as a control. The chain uses TRBV13 and TRBJ1-1, with 7 positions matching TRBD1. CDR3 DNA sequence: TGTGCCAGCAGCTTAAAGGCAGGGGGCACTGAAGCTTTCTTT. The encoded protein is CASSLKAGGTEAFF.